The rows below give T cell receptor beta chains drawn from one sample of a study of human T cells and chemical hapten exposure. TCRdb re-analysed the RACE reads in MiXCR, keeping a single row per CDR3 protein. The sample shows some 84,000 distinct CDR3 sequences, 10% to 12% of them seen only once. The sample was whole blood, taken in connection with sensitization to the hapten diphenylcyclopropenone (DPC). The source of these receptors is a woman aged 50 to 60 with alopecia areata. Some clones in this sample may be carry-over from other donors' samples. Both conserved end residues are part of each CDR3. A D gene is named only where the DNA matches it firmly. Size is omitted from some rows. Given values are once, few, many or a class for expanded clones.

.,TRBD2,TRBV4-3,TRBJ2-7,CASSQEASGSYEQYF,TGCGCCAGCAGCCAAGAGGCTAGCGGCTCCTACGAGCAGTACTTC
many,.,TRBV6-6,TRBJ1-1,CASSHQGNTEAFF,TGTGCCAGCAGTCACCAGGGGAACACTGAAGCTTTCTTT
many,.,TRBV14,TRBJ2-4,CASSPQMGGIQYF,TGTGCCAGCAGCCCTCAAATGGGAGGCATTCAGTACTTC
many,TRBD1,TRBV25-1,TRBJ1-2,CASSESRTGGDYGYTF,TGTGCCAGCAGTGAATCCCGCACAGGGGGCGACTATGGCTACACCTTC
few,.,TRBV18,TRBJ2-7,CASSPPAVTYEQYF,TGTGCCAGCTCACCACCCGCGGTAACCTACGAGCAGTACTTC
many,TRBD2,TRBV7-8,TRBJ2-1,CASTLAGGPNEQFF,TGTGCCAGCACACTAGCGGGAGGGCCCAATGAGCAGTTCTTC
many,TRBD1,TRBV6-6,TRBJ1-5,CASWGSRDRGLLSNQPQHF,TGTGCCAGCTGGGGCTCCCGGGACAGGGGGCTTCTGAGCAATCAGCCCCAGCATTTT
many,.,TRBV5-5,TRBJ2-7,CASSLTEEQYF,TGTGCCAGCAGCTTGACAGAGGAGCAGTACTTC
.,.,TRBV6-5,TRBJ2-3,CASSLLHTQYF,TGTGCCAGCAGTTTGCTCCATACGCAGTATTTT
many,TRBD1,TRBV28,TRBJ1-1,CASSPAGTGAPAFF,TGTGCCAGCAGTCCCGCCGGGACAGGGGCGCCAGCTTTCTTT
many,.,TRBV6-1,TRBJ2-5,CASSEAVKETQYF,TGTGCCAGCAGTGAAGCAGTAAAAGAGACCCAGTACTTC
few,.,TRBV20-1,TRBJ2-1,CSATGERRDEQFF,TGCAGTGCTACAGGGGAGCGGAGGGATGAGCAGTTCTTC
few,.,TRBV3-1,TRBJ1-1,CASSQGYRDAEAFF,TGTGCCAGCAGCCAAGGGTATAGGGACGCCGAAGCTTTCTTT
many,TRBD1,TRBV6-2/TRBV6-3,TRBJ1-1,CASSYLTGVNTEAFF,TGTGCCAGCAGTTACTTGACAGGGGTTAACACTGAAGCTTTCTTT
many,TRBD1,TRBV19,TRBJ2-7,CASSIRGLTYEQYF,TGTGCCAGTAGTATAAGGGGGCTTACCTACGAGCAGTACTTC
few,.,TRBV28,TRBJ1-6,CASSSKFGGYSPLHF,TGTGCCAGCAGTTCGAAATTTGGGGGATATTCACCCCTCCACTTT
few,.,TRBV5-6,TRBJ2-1,CASSLEVLGYNEQFF,TGTGCCAGCAGCTTGGAAGTGCTCGGGTACAATGAGCAGTTCTTC
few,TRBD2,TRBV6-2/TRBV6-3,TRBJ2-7,CASSTATSGTNYEQYF,TGTGCCAGCAGTACGGCGACTAGCGGGACGAACTACGAGCAGTACTTC
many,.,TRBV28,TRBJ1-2,CASSSDVDGYTF,TGTGCCAGCAGTTCGGACGTCGATGGCTACACCTTC
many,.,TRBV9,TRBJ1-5,CASSVGGVGNQPQHF,TGTGCCAGCAGCGTAGGAGGCGTTGGCAATCAGCCCCAGCATTTT
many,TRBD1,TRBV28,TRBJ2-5,CASRRTGGEETQYF,TGTGCCAGCAGGAGGACAGGTGGGGAGGAGACCCAGTACTTC
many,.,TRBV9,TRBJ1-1,CASSVGDNTEAFF,TGTGCCAGCAGCGTAGGGGATAACACTGAAGCTTTCTTT
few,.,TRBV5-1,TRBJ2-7,CASSLQGPKYSYEQYF,TGCGCCAGCAGCTTACAGGGACCCAAGTACTCCTACGAGCAGTACTTC
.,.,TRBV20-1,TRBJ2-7,CSARDQYEQYF,TGCAGTGCTAGAGATCAGTACGAGCAGTACTTC